These 18 T cell receptor beta chains came from one sample sequenced in a study of CD8+ T cells in alopecia areata. Reverse transcribed after extraction, RNA yielded cDNA as the sequencing template. Measured with immunoSEQ multiplex PCR; TCRdb has only the in-frame clones, and not every one. The sample includes around 140,000 clones, under 60% of them seen just once. Specimen: CD4+ T cells sorted from blood, collected at week 0. These receptors came from a human donor with alopecia areata.

This clone has more than one count but fewer than ten. The CDR3 reads CASSVAPGTPYEQYF. CDR3 DNA: TGTGCCAGCAGCGTAGCACCAGGGACCCCCTACGAGCAGTACTTC. The gene calls are TRBV9 and TRBJ2-7, with D tentatively TRBD1 or TRBD2 (5 bases each). From germline, CDR1 is SGDLS and CDR2 YYNGEE. Trimming cost V 0 bases and J 2 bases, with 12 bases left between them. This CDR3 contains 15 residues.

The chain couples TRBV5-1 to TRBJ2-1, with 8 bases matching TRBD2. The CDR3 totals 13 residues. Germline V gives CDR1 SGHRS, CDR2 YFSETQ. The V segment lost 4 bases and the J segment 7 bases; nucleotides outside the gene matches: 4. The CDR3 reads CASSVPGGNEQFF. The CDR3 DNA follows: TGCGCCAGCAGCGTCCCGGGGGGGAATGAGCAGTTCTTC. The full variable domain, rest sourced from reference TRBV5-1 and TRBJ2-1, is KAGVTQTPRYLIKTRGQQVTLSCSPISGHRSVSWYQQTPGQGLQFLFEYFSETQRNKGNFPGRFSGRQFSNSRSEMNVSTLELGDSALYLCASSVPGGNEQFFGPGTRLTVL.

This clone occurred once. The chain is built from TRBV5-6 and TRBJ2-3, with unresolved D. The germline CDR1 and CDR2 sequences are SGHDT and YYEEEE. The CDR3 totals 14 residues. Trimming shortened V by 4 bases and J by 0 bases, and 9 bases separated the two germline ends. CDR3 sequence reads: CASSLGPSTDTQYF. The CDR3 DNA reads TGTGCCAGCAGCCTAGGACCCAGCACAGATACGCAGTATTTT.

CDR3: CASSLSQAIGNEQFF. The DNA of the CDR3 is TGTGCCAGCAGTTTATCGCAGGCTATTGGTAATGAGCAGTTCTTC. This rearrangement joins TRBV27 to TRBJ2-1; D uncertain. The V end lost 0 bases, the J end lost 7 bases, and 13 bases lay between the germline ends. Germline lookup yields CDR1 MNHEY and CDR2 SMNVEV (reference sequence). CDR3 size: 15 residues.

The rearrangement links TRBV6-6 to TRBJ1-2; D remains unclear. The V end lost 8 bases, the J end lost 4 bases, and 17 bases lay between the germline ends. Germline V lookup: CDR1 MNHNY, CDR2 SVGAGI (reference sequence). There are 14 residues in the CDR3. The CDR3, as DNA: TGTGCCAGCTGGCTAGACCGCTCCGCCTATGGCTACACCTTC. Translation: CASWLDRSAYGYTF.

The rearrangement links TRBV6-5 to TRBJ1-1, with TRBD1 matching 8 bases. The length of the CDR3 is 15 residues. The germline CDR1 and CDR2 sequences are MNHEY and SVGAGI. The ends lost 6 bases at V and 4 bases at J; junction bases unmatched: 10. For the CDR3, the DNA is TGTGCCAGCAGGGAGACAGGGGCCCTAGGCACTGAAGCTTTCTTT. Its translation: CASRETGALGTEAFF.

The V call is TRBV30, the J call TRBJ2-7, with D possibly TRBD2 on 5 matching bases. Germline-derived CDR1 and CDR2 are GTSNPN and SVGIG (reference sequence). This CDR3 comprises 12 residues. Trimming cost V 4 bases and J 5 bases, with 12 bases left between them. CDR3 DNA: TGTGCCTGGACGAGGGTTGGGGACGAGCAGTACTTC. This translates into CAWTRVGDEQYF.

This clone has a single count. The chain has TRBV30 and TRBJ2-5; TRBD2 agrees at 10 bases. Trimming cost V 5 bases and J 5 bases; bases outside gene matches: 5. Germline values: CDR1 GTSNPN, CDR2 SVGIG (reference sequence). There are 13 residues in the CDR3. The CDR3 here is CAWEEAGGETQYF. The DNA for the CDR3 is TGTGCCTGGGAAGAAGCGGGGGGGGAGACCCAGTACTTC.

A remark on this clone: Distinct nucleotide sequences in the sample also encode this CDR3. The genes are TRBV2 and TRBJ1-5; maybe TRBD1 (5 bases). In germline, CDR1 is SNHLY, CDR2 FYNNEI. This CDR3 spans 14 amino acids. The ends were cut back, 3 bases at V and 0 bases at J, with 6 bases in the middle. The CDR3 bases are TGTGCCAGCAGTGACAGGGATAGCAATCAGCCCCAGCATTTT. This sequence encodes CASSDRDSNQPQHF. The full variable domain, in which reference TRBV2 and TRBJ1-5 provide the parts outside the CDR3, is EPEVTQTPSHQVTQMGQEVILRCVPISNHLYFYWYRQILGQKVEFLVSFYNNEISEKSEIFDDQFSVERPDGSNFTLKIRSTKLEDSAMYFCASSDRDSNQPQHFGDGTRLSIL.

The chain has TRBV4-3 and TRBJ2-1, with 10 bases lining up with TRBD1. The germline V gene has CDR1 LGHNA and CDR2 YSLEER. This CDR3 is 16 amino acids long. After removal of 0 bases from V and 6 bases from J, the junction contained 5 bases not matched to a gene. Here the CDR3 DNA reads TGCGCCAGCAGCCAAGAAAAAAGGGACAGGGGCAATGAGCAGTTCTTC. Its translation: CASSQEKRDRGNEQFF.

This clone was recorded a few times. The chain couples TRBV20-1 to TRBJ2-5; D is unresolved. The CDR3 contains 10 residues. Between the trimmed V and J ends, which lost 4 bases and 7 bases, there was a span of 7 bases. Germline V lookup: CDR1 DFQATT, CDR2 SNEGSKA (reference sequence). The CDR3, as DNA: TGCAGTGCTACAAGTGGGACCCAGTACTTC. Translated: CSATSGTQYF.

This clone came up once. The chain carries TRBV27 and TRBJ2-7; TRBD2 might be the D (6 bases). The germline V gene encodes CDR1 MNHEY and CDR2 SMNVEV (reference sequence). CDR3 size: 16 residues. V was pared by 5 bases and J by 2 bases, with 19 bases between. CDR3 DNA: TGTGCCAGCAGTCCCCGGGGGACCGTAGCGGCCTACGAGCAGTACTTC. Translating it yields CASSPRGTVAAYEQYF.

V and J are TRBV18 and TRBJ1-5, with 7 bases lining up with TRBD1. The CDR3 contains 17 residues. Germline-derived CDR1 and CDR2 are KGHSH and LQKENI. Trimming at V came to 3 bases and at J to 0 bases, leaving 8 bases not matched to a gene. The CDR3 coding sequence is TGTGCCAGCTCACCTACGGAGGGACAGTATAGCAATCAGCCCCAGCATTTT. Translating it yields CASSPTEGQYSNQPQHF.

The chain employs TRBV30 and TRBJ2-2; the D is unclear. Trimming pared 4 bases from V and 7 bases from J, leaving 13 bases between. This CDR3 spans 13 amino acids. Germline loops: CDR1 GTSNPN, CDR2 SVGIG (reference sequence). The CDR3 sequence is CAWKIKGHGELFF. The DNA for the CDR3 is TGTGCCTGGAAAATCAAGGGTCACGGGGAGCTGTTTTTT.

The rearrangement uses TRBV10-3 and TRBJ1-2; D remains unclear. Trimming took 6 bases from V and 2 from J, leaving 7 bases between them. Germline V gene lookup returns CDR1 ENHRY and CDR2 SYGVKD. The CDR3 consists of 12 residues. The CDR3 nucleotides read TGTGCCATCAGCGAACCAAACTATGGCTACACCTTC. As protein: CAISEPNYGYTF.

This chain links TRBV29-1 with TRBJ2-4, with D possibly TRBD1 on 5 matching bases. From germline, CDR1 is SQVTM and CDR2 ANQGSEA. With 6 bases removed from V and 6 bases from J, the gap between germline ends came to 18 bases. The CDR3 is made up of 14 amino acids. The DNA for the CDR3 is TGCAGCGTCTCCCCCCAGGGCCGAGGAAACATTCAGTACTTC. This translates into CSVSPQGRGNIQYF.

The chain has TRBV7-9 and TRBJ2-2; D may be TRBD1 (6 bases). V gave up 4 bases and J gave up 1 base, with 13 bases separating them. Germline CDR1 is SEHNR and CDR2 is FQNEAQ (reference sequence). The CDR3 sequence is 16 residues long. CDR3 DNA sequence: TGTGCCAGCAGCTCCTCTCCGGGACAGAACACCGGGGAGCTGTTTTTT. It yields the protein CASSSSPGQNTGELFF.

This clone was counted many times. One end of the junction does not line up with germline, which may come from a read error. Different DNA sequences within this sample yield the same CDR3. This sequence joins TRBV7-7 and TRBJ2-5; 7 nucleotides agree with TRBD2. Germline V gene data show CDR1 as SSHAT and CDR2 as FNYEAQ (reference sequence). This CDR3 is 13 amino acids long. The CDR3 loop is CASSLERGETQYF. The CDR3 DNA reads TGTGCTAGCAGCTTAGAGCGGGGAGAGACCCAGTACTTC.